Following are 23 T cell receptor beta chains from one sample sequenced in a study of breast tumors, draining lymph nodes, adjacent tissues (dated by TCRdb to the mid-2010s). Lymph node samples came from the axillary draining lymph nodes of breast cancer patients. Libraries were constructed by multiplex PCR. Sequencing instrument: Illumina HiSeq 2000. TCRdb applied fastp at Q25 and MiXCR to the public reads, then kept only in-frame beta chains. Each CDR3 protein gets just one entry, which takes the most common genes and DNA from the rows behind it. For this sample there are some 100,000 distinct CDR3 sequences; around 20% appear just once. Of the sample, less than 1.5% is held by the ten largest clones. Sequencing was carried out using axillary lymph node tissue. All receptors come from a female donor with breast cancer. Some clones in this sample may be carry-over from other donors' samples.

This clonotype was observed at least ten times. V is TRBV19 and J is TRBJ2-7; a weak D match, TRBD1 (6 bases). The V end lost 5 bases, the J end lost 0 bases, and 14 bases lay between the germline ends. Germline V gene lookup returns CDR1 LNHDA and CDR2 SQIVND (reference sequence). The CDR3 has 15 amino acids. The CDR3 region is CASSPRDIVSYEQYF. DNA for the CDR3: TGTGCCAGTAGTCCTCGGGACATAGTCTCCTACGAGCAGTACTTC.

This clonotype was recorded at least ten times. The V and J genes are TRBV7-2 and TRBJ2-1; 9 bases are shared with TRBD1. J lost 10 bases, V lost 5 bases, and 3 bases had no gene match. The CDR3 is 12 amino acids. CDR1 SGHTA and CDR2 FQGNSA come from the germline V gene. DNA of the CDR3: TGTGCCAGCAGCAGAACAGGGGGCGAGCAGTTCTTC. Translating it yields CASSRTGGEQFF.

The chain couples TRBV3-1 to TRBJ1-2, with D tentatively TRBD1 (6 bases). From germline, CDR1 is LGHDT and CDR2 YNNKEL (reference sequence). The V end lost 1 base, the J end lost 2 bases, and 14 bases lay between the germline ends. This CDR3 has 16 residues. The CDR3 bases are TGTGCCAGCAGCCAAGGGTCGGGGGGGCTAAACTATGGCTACACCTTC. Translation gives CASSQGSGGLNYGYTF.

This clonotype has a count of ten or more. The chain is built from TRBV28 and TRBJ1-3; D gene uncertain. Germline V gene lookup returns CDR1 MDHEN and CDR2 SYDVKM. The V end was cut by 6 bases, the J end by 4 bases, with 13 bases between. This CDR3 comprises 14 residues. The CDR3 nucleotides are TGTGCCAGCAGCTGGCGCCAACCAGGAAACACCATATATTTT. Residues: CASSWRQPGNTIYF.

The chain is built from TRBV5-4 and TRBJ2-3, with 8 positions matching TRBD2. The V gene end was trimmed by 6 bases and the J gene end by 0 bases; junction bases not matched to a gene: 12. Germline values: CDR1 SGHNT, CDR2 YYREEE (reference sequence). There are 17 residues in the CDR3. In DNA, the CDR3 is TGTGCCAGCACCCGGGGGGCGGGGGGAGGGAGCACAGATACGCAGTATTTT. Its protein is CASTRGAGGGSTDTQYF.

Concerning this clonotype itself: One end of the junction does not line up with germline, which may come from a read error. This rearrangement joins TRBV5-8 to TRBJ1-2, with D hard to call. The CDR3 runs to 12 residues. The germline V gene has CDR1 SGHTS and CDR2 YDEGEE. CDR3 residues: CASGLNHYGCTF. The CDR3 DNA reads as TGTGCCAGCGGCTTAAACCACTATGGCTGCACCTTC.

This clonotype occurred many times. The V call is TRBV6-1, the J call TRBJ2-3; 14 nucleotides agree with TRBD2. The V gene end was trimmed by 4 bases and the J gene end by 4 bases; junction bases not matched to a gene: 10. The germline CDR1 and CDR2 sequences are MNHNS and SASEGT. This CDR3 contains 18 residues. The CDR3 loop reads CASSALGTSGSGSDTQYF. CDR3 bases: TGTGCCAGCAGTGCCTTGGGGACTAGCGGGAGTGGGTCAGATACGCAGTATTTT.

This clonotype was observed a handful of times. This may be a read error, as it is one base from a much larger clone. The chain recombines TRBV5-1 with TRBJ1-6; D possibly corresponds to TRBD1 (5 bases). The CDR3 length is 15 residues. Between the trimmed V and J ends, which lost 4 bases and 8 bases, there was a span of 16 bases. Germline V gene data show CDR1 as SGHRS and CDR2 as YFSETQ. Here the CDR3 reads CASSVEGDGDSPLHF. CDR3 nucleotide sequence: TGCGCCAGCAGCGTGGAAGGGGACGGTGATTCACCCCTCCACTTT.

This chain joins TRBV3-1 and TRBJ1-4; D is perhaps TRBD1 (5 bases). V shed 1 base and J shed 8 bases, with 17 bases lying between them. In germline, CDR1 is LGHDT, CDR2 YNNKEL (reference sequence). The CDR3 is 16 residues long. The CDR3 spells CASSQAIGALGEKLFF. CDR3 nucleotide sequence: TGTGCCAGCAGCCAAGCCATCGGGGCCCTCGGGGAAAAACTGTTTTTT.

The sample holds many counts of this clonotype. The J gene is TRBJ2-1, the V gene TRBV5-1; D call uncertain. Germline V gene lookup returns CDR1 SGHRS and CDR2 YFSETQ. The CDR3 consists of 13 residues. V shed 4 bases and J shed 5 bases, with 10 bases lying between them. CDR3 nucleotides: TGCGCCAGCAGCCCCGGACGGAACAATGAGCAGTTCTTC. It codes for CASSPGRNNEQFF.

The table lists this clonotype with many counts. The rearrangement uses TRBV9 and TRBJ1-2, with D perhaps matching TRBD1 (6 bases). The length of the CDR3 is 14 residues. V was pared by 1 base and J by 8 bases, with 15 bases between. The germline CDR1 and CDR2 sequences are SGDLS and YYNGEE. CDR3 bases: TGTGCCAGCAGCGTATATTCAGGGGATCGCGGCTACACCTTC. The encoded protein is CASSVYSGDRGYTF. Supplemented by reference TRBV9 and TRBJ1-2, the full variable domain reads DSGVTQTPKHLITATGQRVTLRCSPRSGDLSVYWYQQSLDQGLQFLIQYYNGEERAKGNILERFSAQQFPDLHSELNLSSLELGDSALYFCASSVYSGDRGYTFGSGTRLTVV.

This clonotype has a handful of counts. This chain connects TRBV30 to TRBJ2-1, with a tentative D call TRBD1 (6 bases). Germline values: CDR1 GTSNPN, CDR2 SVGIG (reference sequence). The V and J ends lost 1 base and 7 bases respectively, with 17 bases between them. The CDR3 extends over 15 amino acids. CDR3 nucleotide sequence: TGTGCCTGGAGTGCAGGGGTCGAGGGTCGGAATGAGCAGTTCTTC. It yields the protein CAWSAGVEGRNEQFF.

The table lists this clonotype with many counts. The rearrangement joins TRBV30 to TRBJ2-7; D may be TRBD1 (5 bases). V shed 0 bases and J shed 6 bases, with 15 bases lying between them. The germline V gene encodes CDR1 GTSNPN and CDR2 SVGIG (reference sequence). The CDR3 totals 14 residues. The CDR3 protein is CAWSVLGLPREQYF. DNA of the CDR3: TGTGCCTGGAGTGTCCTGGGGCTCCCCCGCGAGCAGTACTTC.

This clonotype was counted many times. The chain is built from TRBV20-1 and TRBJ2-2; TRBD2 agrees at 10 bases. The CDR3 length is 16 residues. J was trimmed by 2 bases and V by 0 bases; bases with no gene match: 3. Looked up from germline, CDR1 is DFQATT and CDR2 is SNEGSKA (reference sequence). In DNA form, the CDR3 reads TGCAGTGCTAGAGATAAGCGGGAGGGAAACACCGGGGAGCTGTTTTTT. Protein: CSARDKREGNTGELFF.

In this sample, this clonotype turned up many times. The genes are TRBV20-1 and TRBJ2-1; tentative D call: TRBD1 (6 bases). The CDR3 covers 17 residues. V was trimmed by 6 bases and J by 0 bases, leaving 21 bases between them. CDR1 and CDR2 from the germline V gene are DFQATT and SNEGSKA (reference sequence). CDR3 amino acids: CSATGGGVASSYNEQFF. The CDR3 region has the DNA TGCAGTGCAACCGGTGGGGGCGTCGCGAGCTCCTACAATGAGCAGTTCTTC.

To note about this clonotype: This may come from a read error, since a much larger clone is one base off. CDR3 loop: CASSLVKSGGASTDTQYF. CDR3 nucleotide sequence: TGCGCCAGCAGCTTGGTCAAAAGTGGCGGAGCTAGCACAGATACGCAGTATTTT. The chain uses TRBV5-1 and TRBJ2-3; no clear D gene. V lost 0 bases and J lost 0, with 17 bases in between. Germline V lookup: CDR1 SGHRS, CDR2 YFSETQ. The CDR3 extends over 18 amino acids.

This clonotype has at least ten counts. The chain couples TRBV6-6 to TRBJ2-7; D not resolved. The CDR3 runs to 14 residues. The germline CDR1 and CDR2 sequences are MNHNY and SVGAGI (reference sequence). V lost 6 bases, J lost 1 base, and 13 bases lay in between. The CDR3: CASRPPSGSYEQYF. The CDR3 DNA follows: TGTGCCAGCAGGCCTCCGTCCGGGTCCTACGAGCAGTACTTC.

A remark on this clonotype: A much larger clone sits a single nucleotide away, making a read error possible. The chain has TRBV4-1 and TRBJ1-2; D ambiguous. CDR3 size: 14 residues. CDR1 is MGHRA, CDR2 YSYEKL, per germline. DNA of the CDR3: TGCGCCAGCAGCCAAGGACGAGTTAACTATGGCCACACCTTC. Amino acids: CASSQGRVNYGHTF.

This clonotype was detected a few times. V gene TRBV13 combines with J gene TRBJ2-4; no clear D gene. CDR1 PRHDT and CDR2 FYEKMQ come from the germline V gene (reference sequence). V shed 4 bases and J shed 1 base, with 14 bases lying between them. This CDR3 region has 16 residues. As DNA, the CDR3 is TGTGCCAGCAGCTCCGCTCGGCTGGGGGCCAAAAACATTCAGTACTTC. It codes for CASSSARLGAKNIQYF.

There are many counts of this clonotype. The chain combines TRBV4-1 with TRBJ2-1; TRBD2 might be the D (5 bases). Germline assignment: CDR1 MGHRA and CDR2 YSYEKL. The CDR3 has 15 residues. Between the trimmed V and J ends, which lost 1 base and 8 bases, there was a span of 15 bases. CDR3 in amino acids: CASSQGTGYLDEQFF. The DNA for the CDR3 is TGCGCCAGCAGCCAAGGGACTGGCTACCTAGATGAGCAGTTCTTC.

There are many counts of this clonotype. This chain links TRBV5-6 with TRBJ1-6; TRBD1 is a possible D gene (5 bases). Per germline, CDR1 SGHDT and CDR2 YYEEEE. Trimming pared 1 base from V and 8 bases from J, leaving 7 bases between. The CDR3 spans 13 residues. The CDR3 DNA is TGTGCCAGCAGCTTGTCCAGGGATTCACCCCTCCACTTT. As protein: CASSLSRDSPLHF.

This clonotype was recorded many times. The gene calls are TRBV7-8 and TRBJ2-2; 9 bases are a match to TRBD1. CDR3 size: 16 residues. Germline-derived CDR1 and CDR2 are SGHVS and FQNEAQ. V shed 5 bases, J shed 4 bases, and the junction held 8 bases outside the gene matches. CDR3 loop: CASSKRTGESTGELFF. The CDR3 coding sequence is TGTGCCAGCAGCAAACGGACAGGGGAAAGCACCGGGGAGCTGTTTTTT.

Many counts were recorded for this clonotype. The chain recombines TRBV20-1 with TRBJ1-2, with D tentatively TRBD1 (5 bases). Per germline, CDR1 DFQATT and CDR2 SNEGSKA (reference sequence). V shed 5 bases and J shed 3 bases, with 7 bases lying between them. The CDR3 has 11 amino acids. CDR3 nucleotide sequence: TGCAGTGCTGGAGGGGACTATGGCTACACCTTC. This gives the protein CSAGGDYGYTF.